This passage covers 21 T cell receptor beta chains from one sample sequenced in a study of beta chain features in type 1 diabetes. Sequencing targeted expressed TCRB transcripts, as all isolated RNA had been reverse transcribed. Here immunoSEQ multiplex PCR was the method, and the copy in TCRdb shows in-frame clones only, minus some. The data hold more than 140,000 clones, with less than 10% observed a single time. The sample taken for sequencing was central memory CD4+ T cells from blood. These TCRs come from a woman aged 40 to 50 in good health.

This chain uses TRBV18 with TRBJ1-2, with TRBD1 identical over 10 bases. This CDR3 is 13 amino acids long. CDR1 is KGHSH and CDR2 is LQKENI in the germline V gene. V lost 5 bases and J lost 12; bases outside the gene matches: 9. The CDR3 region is CASSAGQGIADTF. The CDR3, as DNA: TGTGCCAGCTCAGCGGGACAGGGGATTGCGGACACCTTC.

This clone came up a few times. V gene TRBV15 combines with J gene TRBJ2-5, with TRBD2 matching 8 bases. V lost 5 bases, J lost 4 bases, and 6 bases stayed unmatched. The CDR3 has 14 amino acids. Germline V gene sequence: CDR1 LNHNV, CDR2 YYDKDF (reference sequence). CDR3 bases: TGTGCCACCAGCCCGGGACTAGTCGGAGAGACCCAGTACTTC. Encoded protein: CATSPGLVGETQYF. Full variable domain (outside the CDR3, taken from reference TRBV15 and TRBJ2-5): DAMVIQNPRYQVTQFGKPVTLSCSQTLNHNVMYWYQQKSSQAPKLLFHYYDKDFNNEADTPDNFQSRRPNTSFCFLDIRSPGLGDTAMYLCATSPGLVGETQYFGPGTRLLVL.

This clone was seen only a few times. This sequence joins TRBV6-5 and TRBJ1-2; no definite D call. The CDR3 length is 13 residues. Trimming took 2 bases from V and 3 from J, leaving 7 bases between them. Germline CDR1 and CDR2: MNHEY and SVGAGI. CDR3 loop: CASSYREDYGYTF. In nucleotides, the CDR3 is TGTGCCAGCAGTTACCGCGAAGACTATGGCTACACCTTC.

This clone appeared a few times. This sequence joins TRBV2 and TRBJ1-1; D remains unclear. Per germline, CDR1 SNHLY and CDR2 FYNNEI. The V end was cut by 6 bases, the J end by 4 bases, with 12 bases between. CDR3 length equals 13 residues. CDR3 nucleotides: TGTGCCAGCAGCCGCCTCTTGAGCACTGAAGCTTTCTTT. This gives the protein CASSRLLSTEAFF.

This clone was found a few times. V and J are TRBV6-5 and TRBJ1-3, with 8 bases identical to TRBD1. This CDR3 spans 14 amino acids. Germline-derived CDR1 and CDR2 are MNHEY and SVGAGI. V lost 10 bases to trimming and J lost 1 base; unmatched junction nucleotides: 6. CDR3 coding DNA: TGTGCCACCAGGACAGGGTGGTCTGGAAACACCATATATTTT. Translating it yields CATRTGWSGNTIYF.

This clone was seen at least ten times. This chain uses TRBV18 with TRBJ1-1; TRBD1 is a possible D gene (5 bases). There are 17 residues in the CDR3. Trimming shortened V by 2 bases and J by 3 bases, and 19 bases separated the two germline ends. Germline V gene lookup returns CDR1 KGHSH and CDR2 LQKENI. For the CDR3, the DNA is TGTGCCAGCTCACCAAGGGGAGCCTGGTCGGGGGACACTGAAGCTTTCTTT. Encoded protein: CASSPRGAWSGDTEAFF. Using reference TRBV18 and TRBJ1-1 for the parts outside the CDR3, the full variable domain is NAGVMQNPRHLVRRRGQEARLRCSPMKGHSHVYWYRQLPEEGLKFMVYLQKENIIDESGMPKERFSAEFPKEGPSILRIQQVVRGDSAAYFCASSPRGAWSGDTEAFFGQGTRLTVV.

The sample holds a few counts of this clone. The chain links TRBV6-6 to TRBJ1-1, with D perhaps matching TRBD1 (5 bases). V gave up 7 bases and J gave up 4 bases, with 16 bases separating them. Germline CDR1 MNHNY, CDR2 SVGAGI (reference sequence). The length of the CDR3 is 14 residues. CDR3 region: CASNSAGRTTEAFF. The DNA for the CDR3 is TGTGCCAGCAATTCCGCAGGGAGGACCACTGAAGCTTTCTTT.

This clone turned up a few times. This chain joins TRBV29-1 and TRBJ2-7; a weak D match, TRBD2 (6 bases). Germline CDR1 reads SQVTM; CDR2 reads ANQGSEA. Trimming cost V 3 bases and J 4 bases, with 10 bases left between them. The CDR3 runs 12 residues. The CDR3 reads CSVDGGTYEQYF. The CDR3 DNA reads TGCAGCGTTGATGGGGGGACTTACGAGCAGTACTTC.

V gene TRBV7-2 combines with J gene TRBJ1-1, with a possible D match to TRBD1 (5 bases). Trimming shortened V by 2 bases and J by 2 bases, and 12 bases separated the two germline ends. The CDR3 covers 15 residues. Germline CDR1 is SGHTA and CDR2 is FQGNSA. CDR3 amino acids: CASSLITGSNTEAFF. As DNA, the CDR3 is TGTGCCAGCAGCTTAATAACAGGTTCAAACACTGAAGCTTTCTTT.

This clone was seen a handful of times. The CDR3 loop is CASRREYEQYF. CDR3 DNA sequence: TGTGCCAGCAGGCGGGAATACGAGCAGTACTTC. The gene calls are TRBV6-5 and TRBJ2-7; TRBD2 might be the D (6 bases). CDR3 length: 11 amino acids. From germline, CDR1 is MNHEY and CDR2 SVGAGI. V was cut by 6 bases and J by 4 bases, with 7 bases left in between.

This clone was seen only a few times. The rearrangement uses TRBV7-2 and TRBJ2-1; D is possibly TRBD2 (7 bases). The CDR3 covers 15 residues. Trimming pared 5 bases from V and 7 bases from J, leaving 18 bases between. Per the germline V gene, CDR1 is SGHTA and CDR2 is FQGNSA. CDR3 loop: CASSPMGGGLNEQFF. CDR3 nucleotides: TGTGCCAGCAGCCCCATGGGGGGGGGCCTGAATGAGCAGTTCTTC.

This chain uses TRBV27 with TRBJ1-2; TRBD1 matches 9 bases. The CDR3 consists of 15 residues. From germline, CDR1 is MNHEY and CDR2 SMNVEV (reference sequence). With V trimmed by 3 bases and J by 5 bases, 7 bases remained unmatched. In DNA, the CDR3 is TGTGCCAGCAGTTTCGCCCCGACAGGGGGATATGGCTACACCTTC. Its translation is CASSFAPTGGYGYTF.

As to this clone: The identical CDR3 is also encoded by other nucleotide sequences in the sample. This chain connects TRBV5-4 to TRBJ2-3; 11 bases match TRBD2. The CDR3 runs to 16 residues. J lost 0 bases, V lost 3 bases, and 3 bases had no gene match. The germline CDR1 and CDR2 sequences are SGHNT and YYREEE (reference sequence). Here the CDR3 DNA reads TGTGCCAGCAGCTCTAGACTAGCGGGGAGCACAGATACGCAGTATTTT. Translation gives CASSSRLAGSTDTQYF.

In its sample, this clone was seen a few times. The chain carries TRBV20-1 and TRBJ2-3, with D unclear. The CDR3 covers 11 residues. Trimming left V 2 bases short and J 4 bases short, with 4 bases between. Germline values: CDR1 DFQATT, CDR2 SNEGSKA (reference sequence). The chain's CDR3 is CSARSSDTQYF. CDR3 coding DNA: TGCAGTGCTAGATCTTCAGATACGCAGTATTTT.

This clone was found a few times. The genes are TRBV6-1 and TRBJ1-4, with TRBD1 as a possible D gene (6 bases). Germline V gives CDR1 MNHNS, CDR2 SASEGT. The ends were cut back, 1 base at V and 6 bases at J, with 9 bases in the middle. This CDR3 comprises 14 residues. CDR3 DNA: TGTGCCAGCAGTGAAGGGACAGATCATGAAAAACTGTTTTTT. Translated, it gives CASSEGTDHEKLFF.

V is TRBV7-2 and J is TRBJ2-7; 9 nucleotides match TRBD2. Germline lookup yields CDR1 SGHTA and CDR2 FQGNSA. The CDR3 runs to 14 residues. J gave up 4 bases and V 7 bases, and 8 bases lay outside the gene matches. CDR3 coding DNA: TGTGCCAGCACCCCGGGAGCGGGGGGTTACGAGCAGTACTTC. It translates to CASTPGAGGYEQYF.

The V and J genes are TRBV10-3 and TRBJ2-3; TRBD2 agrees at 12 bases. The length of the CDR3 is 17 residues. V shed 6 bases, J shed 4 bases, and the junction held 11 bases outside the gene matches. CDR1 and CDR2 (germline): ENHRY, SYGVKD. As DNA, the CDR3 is TGTGCCATCAGCTCCCCGACTAGCGGGGGCCTCTCAGATACGCAGTATTTT. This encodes CAISSPTSGGLSDTQYF.

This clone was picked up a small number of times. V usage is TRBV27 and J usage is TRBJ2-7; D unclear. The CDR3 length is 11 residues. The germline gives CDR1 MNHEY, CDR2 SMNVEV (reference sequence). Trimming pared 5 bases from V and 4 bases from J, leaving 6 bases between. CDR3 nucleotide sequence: TGTGCCAGCAGTGAGTCTTACGAGCAGTACTTC. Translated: CASSESYEQYF.

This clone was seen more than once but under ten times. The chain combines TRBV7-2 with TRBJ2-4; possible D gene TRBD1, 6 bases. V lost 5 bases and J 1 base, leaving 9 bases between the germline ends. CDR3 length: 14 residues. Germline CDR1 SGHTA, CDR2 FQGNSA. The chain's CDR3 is CASSVGQAKNIQYF. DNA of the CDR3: TGTGCCAGCAGCGTCGGACAGGCCAAAAACATTCAGTACTTC. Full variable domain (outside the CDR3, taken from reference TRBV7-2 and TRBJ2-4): GAGVSQSPSNKVTEKGKDVELRCDPISGHTALYWYRQSLGQGLEFLIYFQGNSAPDKSGLPSDRFSAERTGGSVSTLTIQRTQQEDSAVYLCASSVGQAKNIQYFGAGTRLSVL.

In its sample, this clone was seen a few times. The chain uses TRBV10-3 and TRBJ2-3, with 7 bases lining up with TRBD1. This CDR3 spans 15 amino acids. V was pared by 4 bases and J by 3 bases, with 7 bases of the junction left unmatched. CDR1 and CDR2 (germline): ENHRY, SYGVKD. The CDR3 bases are TGTGCCATCAGTGCAGAATTACAGGGGACAGATACGCAGTATTTT. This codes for CAISAELQGTDTQYF.

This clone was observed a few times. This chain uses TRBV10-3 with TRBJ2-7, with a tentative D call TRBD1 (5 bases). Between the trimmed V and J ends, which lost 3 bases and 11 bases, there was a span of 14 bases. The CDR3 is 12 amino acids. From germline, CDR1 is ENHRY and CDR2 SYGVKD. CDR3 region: CAISDREEEEYF. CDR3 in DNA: TGTGCCATCAGTGACAGGGAAGAAGAGGAGTACTTC.